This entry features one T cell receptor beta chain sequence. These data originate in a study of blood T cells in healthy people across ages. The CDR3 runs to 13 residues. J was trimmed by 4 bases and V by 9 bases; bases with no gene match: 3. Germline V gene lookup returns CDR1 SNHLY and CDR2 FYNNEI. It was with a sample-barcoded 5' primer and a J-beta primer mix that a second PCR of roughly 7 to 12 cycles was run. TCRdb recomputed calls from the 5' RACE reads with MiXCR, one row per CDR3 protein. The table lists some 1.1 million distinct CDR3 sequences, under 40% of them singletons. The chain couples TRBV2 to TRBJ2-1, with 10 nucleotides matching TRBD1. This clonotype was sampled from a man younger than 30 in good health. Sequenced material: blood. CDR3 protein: CARPGQGYNEQFF. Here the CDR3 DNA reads TGTGCCAGGCCGGGACAGGGGTACAATGAGCAGTTCTTC.